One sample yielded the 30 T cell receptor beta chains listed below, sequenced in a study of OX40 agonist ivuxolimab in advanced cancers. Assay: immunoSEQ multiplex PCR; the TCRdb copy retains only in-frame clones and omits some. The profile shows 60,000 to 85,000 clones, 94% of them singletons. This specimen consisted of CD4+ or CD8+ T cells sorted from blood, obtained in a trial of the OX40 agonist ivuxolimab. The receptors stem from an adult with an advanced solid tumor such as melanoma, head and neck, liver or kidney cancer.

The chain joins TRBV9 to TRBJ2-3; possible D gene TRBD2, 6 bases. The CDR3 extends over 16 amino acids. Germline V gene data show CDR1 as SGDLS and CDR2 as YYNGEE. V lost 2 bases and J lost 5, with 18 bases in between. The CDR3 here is CASSVGPSEPRDTQYF. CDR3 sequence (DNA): TGTGCCAGCAGCGTCGGGCCTAGCGAGCCGAGAGATACGCAGTATTTT. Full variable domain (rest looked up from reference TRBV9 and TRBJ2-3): DSGVTQTPKHLITATGQRVTLRCSPRSGDLSVYWYQQSLDQGLQFLIQYYNGEERAKGNILERFSAQQFPDLHSELNLSSLELGDSALYFCASSVGPSEPRDTQYFGPGTRLTVL.

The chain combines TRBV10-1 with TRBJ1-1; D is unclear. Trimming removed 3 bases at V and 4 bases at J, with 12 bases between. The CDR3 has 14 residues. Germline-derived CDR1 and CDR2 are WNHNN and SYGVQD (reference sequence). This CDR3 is CASSEEGTGTEAFF. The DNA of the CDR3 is TGCGCCAGCAGTGAAGAGGGAACGGGCACTGAAGCTTTCTTT.

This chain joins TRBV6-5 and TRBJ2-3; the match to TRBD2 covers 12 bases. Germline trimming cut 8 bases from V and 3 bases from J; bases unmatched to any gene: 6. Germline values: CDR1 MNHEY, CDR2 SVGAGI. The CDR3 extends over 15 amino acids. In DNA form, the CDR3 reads TGTGCCAGCGCCCCTAGCGGGAGGGGGACAGATACGCAGTATTTT. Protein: CASAPSGRGTDTQYF.

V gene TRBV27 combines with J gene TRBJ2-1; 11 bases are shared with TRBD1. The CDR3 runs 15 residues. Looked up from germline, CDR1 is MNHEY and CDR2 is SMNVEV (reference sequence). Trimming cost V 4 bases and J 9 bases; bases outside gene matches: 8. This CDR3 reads CASSYGQGAPPEQFF. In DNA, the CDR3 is TGTGCCAGCAGTTACGGACAGGGGGCCCCCCCTGAGCAGTTCTTC.

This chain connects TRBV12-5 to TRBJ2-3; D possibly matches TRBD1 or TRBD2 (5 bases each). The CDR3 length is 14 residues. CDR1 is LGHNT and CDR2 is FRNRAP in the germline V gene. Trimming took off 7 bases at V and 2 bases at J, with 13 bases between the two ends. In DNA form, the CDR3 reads TGTGCTAGTGCCTCACTAGGGGCCACAGATACGCAGTATTTT. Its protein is CASASLGATDTQYF.

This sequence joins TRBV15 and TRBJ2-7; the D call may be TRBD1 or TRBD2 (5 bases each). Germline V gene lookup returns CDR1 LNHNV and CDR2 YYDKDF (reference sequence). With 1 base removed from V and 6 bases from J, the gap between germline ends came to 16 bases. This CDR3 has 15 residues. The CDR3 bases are TGTGCCACCAGCAGAGTAGGATTCGGGGCCGTCGAGCAGTACTTC. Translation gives CATSRVGFGAVEQYF. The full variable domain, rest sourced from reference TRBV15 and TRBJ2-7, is DAMVIQNPRYQVTQFGKPVTLSCSQTLNHNVMYWYQQKSSQAPKLLFHYYDKDFNNEADTPDNFQSRRPNTSFCFLDIRSPGLGDTAMYLCATSRVGFGAVEQYFGPGTRLTVT.

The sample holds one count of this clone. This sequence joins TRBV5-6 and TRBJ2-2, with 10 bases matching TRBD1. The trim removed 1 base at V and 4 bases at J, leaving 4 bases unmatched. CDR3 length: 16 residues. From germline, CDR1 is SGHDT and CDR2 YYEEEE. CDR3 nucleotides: TGTGCCAGCAGCTTGCGGGACAGGGGTCTCACCGGGGAGCTGTTTTTT. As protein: CASSLRDRGLTGELFF.

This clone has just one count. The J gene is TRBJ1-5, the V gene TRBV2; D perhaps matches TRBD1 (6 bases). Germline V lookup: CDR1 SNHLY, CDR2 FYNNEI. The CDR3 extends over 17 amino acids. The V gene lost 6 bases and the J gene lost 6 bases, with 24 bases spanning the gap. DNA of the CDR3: TGTGCCAGCAGAGCCGCGCCCACGGGGGCTTGGGCTCAGCCCCAGCATTTT. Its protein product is CASRAAPTGAWAQPQHF.

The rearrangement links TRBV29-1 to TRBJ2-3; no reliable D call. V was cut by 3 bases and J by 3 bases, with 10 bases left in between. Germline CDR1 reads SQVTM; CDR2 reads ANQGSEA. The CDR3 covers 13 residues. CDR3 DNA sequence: TGCAGCGTTGATTGGGCGTTTACAGATACGCAGTATTTT. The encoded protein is CSVDWAFTDTQYF.

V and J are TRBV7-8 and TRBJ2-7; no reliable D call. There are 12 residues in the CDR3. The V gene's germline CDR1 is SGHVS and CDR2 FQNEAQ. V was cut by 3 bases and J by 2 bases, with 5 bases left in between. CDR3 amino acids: CASSFSTYEQYF. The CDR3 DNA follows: TGTGCCAGCAGCTTTTCGACCTACGAGCAGTACTTC.

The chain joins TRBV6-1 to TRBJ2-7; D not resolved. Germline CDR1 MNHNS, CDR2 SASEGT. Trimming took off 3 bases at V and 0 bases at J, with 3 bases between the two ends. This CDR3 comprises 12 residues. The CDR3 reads CASSDDSYEQYF. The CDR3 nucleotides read TGTGCCAGCAGTGATGACTCCTACGAGCAGTACTTC.

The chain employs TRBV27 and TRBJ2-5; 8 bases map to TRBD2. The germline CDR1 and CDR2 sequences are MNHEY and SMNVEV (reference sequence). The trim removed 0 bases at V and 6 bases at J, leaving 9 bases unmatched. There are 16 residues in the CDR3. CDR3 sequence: CASSLSLAGLWQTQYF. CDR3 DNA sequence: TGTGCCAGCAGTTTATCGCTAGCGGGTTTATGGCAGACCCAGTACTTC.

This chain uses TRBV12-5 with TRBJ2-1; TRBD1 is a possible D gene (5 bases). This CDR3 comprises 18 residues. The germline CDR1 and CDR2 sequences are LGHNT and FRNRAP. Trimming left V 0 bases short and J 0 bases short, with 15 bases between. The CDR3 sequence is CASGLVGLPRVSYNEQFF. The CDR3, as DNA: TGTGCTAGTGGTTTGGTGGGGCTGCCCCGTGTCTCCTACAATGAGCAGTTCTTC.

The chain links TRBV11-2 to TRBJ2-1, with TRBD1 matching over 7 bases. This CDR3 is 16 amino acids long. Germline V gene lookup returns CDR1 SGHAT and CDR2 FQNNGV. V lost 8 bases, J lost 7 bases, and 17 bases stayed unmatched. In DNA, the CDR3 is TGTGCCAGCGGCCTCTTGGCTAGGGGGCCGGGGAATGAGCAGTTCTTC. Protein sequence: CASGLLARGPGNEQFF.

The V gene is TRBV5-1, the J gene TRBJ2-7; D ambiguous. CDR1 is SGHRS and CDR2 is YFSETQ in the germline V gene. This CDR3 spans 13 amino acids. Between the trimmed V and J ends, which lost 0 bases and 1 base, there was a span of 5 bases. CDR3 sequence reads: CASSLVQSYEQYF. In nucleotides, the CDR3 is TGCGCCAGCAGCTTGGTACAGTCCTACGAGCAGTACTTC.

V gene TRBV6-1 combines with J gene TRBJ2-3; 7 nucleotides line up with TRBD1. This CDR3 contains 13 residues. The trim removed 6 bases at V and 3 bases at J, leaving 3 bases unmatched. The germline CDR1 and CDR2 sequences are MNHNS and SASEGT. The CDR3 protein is CASSSGGTDTQYF. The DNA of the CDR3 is TGTGCCAGCAGCTCAGGGGGAACAGATACGCAGTATTTT.

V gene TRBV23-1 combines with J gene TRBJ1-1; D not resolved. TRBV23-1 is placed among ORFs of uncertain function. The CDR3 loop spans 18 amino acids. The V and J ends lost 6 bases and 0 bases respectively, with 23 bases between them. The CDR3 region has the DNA TGCGCCAGCAGCCCTAGAAAAATGGGGATTCCAATGAACACTGAAGCTTTCTTT. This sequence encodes CASSPRKMGIPMNTEAFF.

The CDR3 sequence: CASSPSVSYEQYF. DNA for the CDR3: TGTGCCAGTAGTCCGTCGGTCTCCTACGAGCAGTACTTC. The rearrangement joins TRBV19 to TRBJ2-7, with D uncertain. In germline, CDR1 is LNHDA, CDR2 SQIVND (reference sequence). CDR3 length: 13 residues. Trimming pared 5 bases from V and 0 bases from J, leaving 8 bases between.

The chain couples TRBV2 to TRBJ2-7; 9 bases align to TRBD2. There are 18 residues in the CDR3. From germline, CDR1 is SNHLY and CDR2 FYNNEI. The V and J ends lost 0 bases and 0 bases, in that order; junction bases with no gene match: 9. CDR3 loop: CASSEARASGVSSYEQYF. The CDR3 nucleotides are TGTGCCAGCAGTGAAGCCCGGGCTAGCGGGGTGAGCTCCTACGAGCAGTACTTC.

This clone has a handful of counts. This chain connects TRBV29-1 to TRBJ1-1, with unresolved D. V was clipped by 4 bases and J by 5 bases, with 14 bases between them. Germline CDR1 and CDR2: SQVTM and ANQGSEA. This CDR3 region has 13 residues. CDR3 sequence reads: CSVVGLGRTEAFF. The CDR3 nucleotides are TGCAGCGTTGTTGGTCTAGGGAGAACTGAAGCTTTCTTT.

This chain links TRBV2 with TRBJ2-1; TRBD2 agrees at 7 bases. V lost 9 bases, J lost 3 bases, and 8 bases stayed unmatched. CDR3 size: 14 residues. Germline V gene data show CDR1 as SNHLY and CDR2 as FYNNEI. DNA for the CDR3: TGTGCCAGTTCGCTCCCGGGAGGCTACAATGAGCAGTTCTTC. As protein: CASSLPGGYNEQFF.

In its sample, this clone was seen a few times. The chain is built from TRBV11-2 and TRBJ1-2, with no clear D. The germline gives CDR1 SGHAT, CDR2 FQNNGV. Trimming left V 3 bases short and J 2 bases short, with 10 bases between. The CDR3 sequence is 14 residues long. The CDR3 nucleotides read TGTGCCAGCAGCTTCGGTCAAGGCAACTATGGCTACACCTTC. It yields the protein CASSFGQGNYGYTF. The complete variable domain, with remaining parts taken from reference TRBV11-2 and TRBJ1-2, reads EAGVAQSPRYKIIEKRQSVAFWCNPISGHATLYWYQQILGQGPKLLIQFQNNGVVDDSQLPKDRFSAERLKGVDSTLKIQPAKLEDSAVYLCASSFGQGNYGYTFGSGTRLTVV.

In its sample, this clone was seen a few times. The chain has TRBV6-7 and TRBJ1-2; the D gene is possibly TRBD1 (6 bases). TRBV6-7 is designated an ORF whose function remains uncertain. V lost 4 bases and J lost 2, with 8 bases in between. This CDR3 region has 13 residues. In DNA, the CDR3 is TGTGCCAGCAGTTTTACAGGGAACTATGGCTACACCTTC. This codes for CASSFTGNYGYTF.

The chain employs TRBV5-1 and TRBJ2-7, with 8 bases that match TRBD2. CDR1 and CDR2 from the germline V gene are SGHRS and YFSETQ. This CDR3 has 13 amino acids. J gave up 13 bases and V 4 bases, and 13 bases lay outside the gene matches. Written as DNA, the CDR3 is TGCGCCAGCAGCCCCCCCGGGACTAGGGGGAGTTACTTC. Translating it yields CASSPPGTRGSYF. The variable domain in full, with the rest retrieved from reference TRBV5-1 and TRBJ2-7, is KAGVTQTPRYLIKTRGQQVTLSCSPISGHRSVSWYQQTPGQGLQFLFEYFSETQRNKGNFPGRFSGRQFSNSRSEMNVSTLELGDSALYLCASSPPGTRGSYFGPGTRLTVT.

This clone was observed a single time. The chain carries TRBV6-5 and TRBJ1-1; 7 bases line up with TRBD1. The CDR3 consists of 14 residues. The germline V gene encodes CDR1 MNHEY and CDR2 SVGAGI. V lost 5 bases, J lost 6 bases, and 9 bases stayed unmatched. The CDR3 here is CASSPSTGWSEAFF. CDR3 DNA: TGTGCCAGCAGTCCATCGACAGGGTGGTCTGAAGCTTTCTTT.

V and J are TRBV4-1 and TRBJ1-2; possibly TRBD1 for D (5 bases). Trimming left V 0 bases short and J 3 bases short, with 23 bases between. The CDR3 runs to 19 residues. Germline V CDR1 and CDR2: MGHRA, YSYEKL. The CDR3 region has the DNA TGCGCCAGCAGCCAAGAAAGCGGTGGCGGCCTAACAGGTCACTATGGCTACACCTTC. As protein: CASSQESGGGLTGHYGYTF.

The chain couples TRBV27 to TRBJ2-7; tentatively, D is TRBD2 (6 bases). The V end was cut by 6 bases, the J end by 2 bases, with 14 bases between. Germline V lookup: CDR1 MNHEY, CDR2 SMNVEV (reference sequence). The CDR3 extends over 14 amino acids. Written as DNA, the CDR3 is TGTGCCAGCAGGGCACTAGCTCCGACCTACGAGCAGTACTTC. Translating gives CASRALAPTYEQYF.

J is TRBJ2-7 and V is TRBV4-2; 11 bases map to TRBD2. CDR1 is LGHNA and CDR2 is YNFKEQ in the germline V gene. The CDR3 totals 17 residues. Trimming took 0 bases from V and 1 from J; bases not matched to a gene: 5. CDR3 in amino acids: CASSQDPLAGGSYEQYF. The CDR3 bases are TGTGCCAGCAGCCAAGACCCCCTAGCGGGAGGATCCTACGAGCAGTACTTC.

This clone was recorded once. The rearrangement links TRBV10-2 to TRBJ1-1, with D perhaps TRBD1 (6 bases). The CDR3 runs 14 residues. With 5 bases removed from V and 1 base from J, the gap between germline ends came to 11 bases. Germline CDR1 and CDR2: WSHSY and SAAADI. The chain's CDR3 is CASSRIQGNTEAFF. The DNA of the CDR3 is TGCGCCAGCAGTCGGATACAGGGGAACACTGAAGCTTTCTTT.

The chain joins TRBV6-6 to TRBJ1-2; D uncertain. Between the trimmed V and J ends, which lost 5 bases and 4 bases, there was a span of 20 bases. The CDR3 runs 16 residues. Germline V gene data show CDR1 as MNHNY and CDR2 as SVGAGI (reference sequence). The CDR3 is CASSRDRAPRRYGYTF. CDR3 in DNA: TGTGCCAGCAGTCGCGACCGGGCCCCAAGGCGCTATGGCTACACCTTC.